The entry below gives a single T cell receptor (beta chain) sequence along with its context. The data were obtained in a study of blood T cell repertoires in COVID-19. Study as a whole: Researchers got acute and convalescent COVID-19 samples from the United States, Italy and Spain. Sources were T cells, B-cell-depleted T cells, or PBMCs; the material itself was cDNA or gDNA.

V was pared by 2 bases and J by 6 bases, with 22 bases between. Germline-derived CDR1 and CDR2 are MNHEY and SMNVEV (reference sequence). CDR3 size: 17 residues. Under the authors' procedure: Reference gene primer amplification gave nucleated cell count estimates. Method: immunoSEQ multiplex PCR; TCRdb's copy keeps in-frame clones and lacks some. The V and J calls and clone size come from that table; D and trimming were worked out from the DNA. The repertoire consists of roughly 250,000 clones, with 70% to 90% occurring once and the leading ten covering around 2%. The TCR sequence derives from a middle-aged woman who had recovered from COVID-19. The sample comprised peripheral blood. V usage is TRBV27 and J usage is TRBJ1-2; D possibly corresponds to TRBD1 (6 bases). The CDR3 DNA sequence: TGTGCCAGCAGTTTACGGGGTCCCACGACAGGTCTTCATGGCTACACCTTC. Translated, it gives CASSLRGPTTGLHGYTF.